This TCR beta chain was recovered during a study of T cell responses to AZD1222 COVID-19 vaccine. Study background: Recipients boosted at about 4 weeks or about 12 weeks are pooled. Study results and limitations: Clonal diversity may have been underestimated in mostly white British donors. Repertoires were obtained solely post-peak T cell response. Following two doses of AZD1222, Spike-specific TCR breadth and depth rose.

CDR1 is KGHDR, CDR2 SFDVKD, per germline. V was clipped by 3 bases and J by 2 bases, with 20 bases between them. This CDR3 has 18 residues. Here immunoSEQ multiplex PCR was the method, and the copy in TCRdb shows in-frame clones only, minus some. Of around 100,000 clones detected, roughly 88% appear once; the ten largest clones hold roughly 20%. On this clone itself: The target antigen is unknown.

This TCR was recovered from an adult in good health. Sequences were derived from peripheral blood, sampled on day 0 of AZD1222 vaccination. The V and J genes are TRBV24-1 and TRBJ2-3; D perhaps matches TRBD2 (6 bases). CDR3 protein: CATSDRPTRDSSTDTQYF. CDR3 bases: TGTGCCACCAGTGATCGTCCCACCAGGGACTCTTCCACAGATACGCAGTATTTT.